This passage covers 15 T cell receptor beta chains from one sample sequenced in a study of blood T cell repertoires in COVID-19. Data came from immunoSEQ multiplex PCR; TCRdb stores just in-frame clones and leaves some out. The sample has roughly 34,000 clones; 80% are singletons. What was sequenced was peripheral blood. The origin of the receptors is a man older than 75 with acute or convalescent COVID-19.

This chain connects TRBV18 to TRBJ1-5, with 8 bases that match TRBD1. With 6 bases clipped from V and 3 bases from J, the junction kept 7 bases outside the gene matches. The CDR3 has 15 amino acids. Per germline, CDR1 KGHSH and CDR2 LQKENI. CDR3 sequence reads: CASSRGQGPNQPQHF. The CDR3 DNA follows: TGTGCCAGCTCGCGTGGACAGGGTCCCAATCAGCCCCAGCATTTT.

This chain joins TRBV6-5 and TRBJ1-2; TRBD1 might be the D (5 bases). The CDR3 runs 14 residues. V was cut by 10 bases and J by 2 bases, with 17 bases left in between. The V gene's germline CDR1 is MNHEY and CDR2 SVGAGI. CDR3 amino acids: CATPWGRINYGYTF. DNA for the CDR3: TGTGCCACTCCCTGGGGCAGAATAAACTATGGCTACACCTTC.

This clone was counted a few times. DNA of the CDR3: TGTGCCAGCAGTCCCCCCCGGGGTTATGCCGGGGAGCTGTTTTTT. As protein: CASSPPRGYAGELFF. This chain uses TRBV28 with TRBJ2-2; TRBD2 is a possible D gene (5 bases). The V end was cut by 5 bases, the J end by 6 bases, with 16 bases between. CDR1 and CDR2 from the germline V gene are MDHEN and SYDVKM. This CDR3 is 15 amino acids long.

The chain couples TRBV7-9 to TRBJ2-3; 7 bases match TRBD1. The germline gives CDR1 SEHNR, CDR2 FQNEAQ (reference sequence). The CDR3 totals 13 residues. The junction had 5 bases not matched to a gene; V was cut back by 4 bases and J by 7 bases. CDR3 sequence: CASSSYRGNTQYF. As DNA, the CDR3 is TGTGCCAGCAGCTCGTACAGGGGAAATACGCAGTATTTT.

This clone was counted ten times or more. The V gene is TRBV5-4, the J gene TRBJ2-4; D is possibly TRBD1 (5 bases). This CDR3 spans 14 amino acids. The V and J ends lost 3 bases and 10 bases respectively, with 17 bases between them. The germline V gene has CDR1 SGHNT and CDR2 YYREEE (reference sequence). CDR3 sequence (DNA): TGTGCCAGCAGCTCCTCGGACACCCCAGGAATTCAGTACTTC. This codes for CASSSSDTPGIQYF.

The chain recombines TRBV11-2 with TRBJ2-1; 11 positions agree with TRBD2. Germline CDR1 SGHAT, CDR2 FQNNGV. Losses at the gene ends were 1 base for V and 5 bases for J; bases not matched to a gene: 10. The CDR3 has 18 amino acids. The CDR3, as DNA: TGTGCCAGCAGCTTAGTAATGGCTAGCGGGGGGCTTCACAATGAGCAGTTCTTC. This translates into CASSLVMASGGLHNEQFF.

The V gene is TRBV5-1, the J gene TRBJ2-7; 9 bases are a match to TRBD1. Germline V gene data show CDR1 as SGHRS and CDR2 as YFSETQ. The CDR3 is made up of 17 amino acids. V lost 3 bases to trimming and J lost 2 bases; unmatched junction nucleotides: 12. The CDR3 DNA reads as TGCGCCAGCAGCTGGGGAGGGTTTAGACAGGGGGCCTACGAGCAGTACTTC. It is translated as CASSWGGFRQGAYEQYF.

This clone appeared once. This chain connects TRBV5-6 to TRBJ1-3; 7 bases are shared with TRBD1. This CDR3 spans 17 amino acids. After removal of 2 bases from V and 0 bases from J, the junction contained 8 bases not matched to a gene. The germline V gene encodes CDR1 SGHDT and CDR2 YYEEEE. CDR3 residues: CASSFWGQIFSGNTIYF. CDR3 bases: TGTGCCAGCAGCTTTTGGGGACAGATTTTCTCTGGAAACACCATATATTTT.

This chain connects TRBV19 to TRBJ2-7, with 7 bases matching TRBD1. The J segment lost 0 bases and the V segment lost 6 bases, leaving 11 bases of the junction unmatched. The CDR3 runs to 16 residues. Germline V gives CDR1 LNHDA, CDR2 SQIVND (reference sequence). The CDR3 DNA sequence: TGTGCCAGTAGGAACTCCGGGACAGAGAGCTCCTACGAGCAGTACTTC. Protein product: CASRNSGTESSYEQYF.

The chain employs TRBV4-2 and TRBJ1-2, with 7 bases identical to TRBD1. Germline V CDR1 and CDR2: LGHNA, YNFKEQ. The CDR3 is made up of 15 amino acids. Trimming removed 0 bases from V and 5 bases from J; junction bases left unmatched: 6. Written as DNA, the CDR3 is TGTGCCAGCAGCCAAGATCCCAGGGGGACGTATGGCTACACCTTC. Amino acids: CASSQDPRGTYGYTF.

The gene calls are TRBV27 and TRBJ2-3; D unclear. Germline CDR1 reads MNHEY; CDR2 reads SMNVEV (reference sequence). The V gene lost 3 bases and the J gene lost 0 bases, with 4 bases spanning the gap. This CDR3 has 13 residues. In DNA form, the CDR3 reads TGTGCCAGCAGTTTCCTTAGCACAGATACGCAGTATTTT. Amino acids: CASSFLSTDTQYF.

V gene TRBV28 combines with J gene TRBJ2-7; D is undetermined. This CDR3 is built from 13 residues. V dropped 3 bases and J dropped 2 bases, with 8 bases sitting between them. Germline values: CDR1 MDHEN, CDR2 SYDVKM. CDR3 region: CASSFQNAYEQYF. In DNA, the CDR3 is TGTGCCAGCAGTTTCCAGAACGCCTACGAGCAGTACTTC.

The rearrangement uses TRBV12-3 or TRBV12-4 and TRBJ2-5; D unresolved. The CDR3 spans 11 residues. Trimming stripped 3 bases from V and 5 bases from J, with 4 bases between. The CDR3 reads CASSLRETQYF. CDR3 coding DNA: TGTGCCAGCAGTTTGAGGGAGACCCAGTACTTC.

This clone occurred a few times. The chain is built from TRBV18 and TRBJ1-3; D perhaps matches TRBD1 (5 bases). V lost 3 bases to trimming and J lost 2 bases, with 8 bases between them. CDR3 length: 14 amino acids. Per germline, CDR1 KGHSH and CDR2 LQKENI. CDR3 DNA: TGTGCCAGCTCACCCGACAGAACTGGAAACACCATATATTTT. Its protein is CASSPDRTGNTIYF.

There are a few counts of this clone. This rearrangement joins TRBV2 to TRBJ2-2; 11 positions match TRBD2. CDR1 is SNHLY, CDR2 FYNNEI, per germline. The CDR3 loop spans 15 amino acids. Trimming removed 4 bases from V and 5 bases from J; junction bases left unmatched: 3. In nucleotides, the CDR3 is TGTGCCAGCAGTGGCCCTAGCGGGGGGACCGGGGAGCTGTTTTTT. Translation gives CASSGPSGGTGELFF.